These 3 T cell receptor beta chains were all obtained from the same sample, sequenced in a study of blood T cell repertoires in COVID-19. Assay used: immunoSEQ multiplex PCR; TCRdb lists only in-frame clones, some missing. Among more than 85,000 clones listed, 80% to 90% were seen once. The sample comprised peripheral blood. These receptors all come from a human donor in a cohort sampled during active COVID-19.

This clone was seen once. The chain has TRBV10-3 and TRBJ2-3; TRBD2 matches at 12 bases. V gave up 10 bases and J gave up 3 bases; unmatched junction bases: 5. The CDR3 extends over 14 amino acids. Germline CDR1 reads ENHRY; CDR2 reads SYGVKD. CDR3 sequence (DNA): TGTGCCACGGAGACTAGCGGGAGTACAGATACGCAGTATTTT. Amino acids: CATETSGSTDTQYF.

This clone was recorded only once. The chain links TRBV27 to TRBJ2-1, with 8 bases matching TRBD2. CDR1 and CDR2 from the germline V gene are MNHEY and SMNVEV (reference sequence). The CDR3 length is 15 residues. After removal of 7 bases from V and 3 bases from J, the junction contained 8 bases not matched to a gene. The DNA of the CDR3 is TGTGCCAGCACTCCGGGGGGGGCTAACTACAATGAGCAGTTCTTC. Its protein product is CASTPGGANYNEQFF.

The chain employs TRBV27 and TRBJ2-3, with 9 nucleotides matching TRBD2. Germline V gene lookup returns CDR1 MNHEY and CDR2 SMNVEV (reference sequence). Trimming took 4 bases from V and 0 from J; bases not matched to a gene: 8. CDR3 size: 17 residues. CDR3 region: CASSSPSGASSTDTQYF. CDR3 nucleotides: TGTGCCAGCAGTTCGCCTAGCGGGGCCTCCAGCACAGATACGCAGTATTTT.